Included here is one T cell receptor (beta chain) sequence, with context. Its antigen is undetermined. The PCR contained 60 Vbeta and 13 Jbeta primers. Sequencing used immunoSEQ multiplex PCR; TCRdb keeps in-frame clones, though not all of them. The data hold 190,000 or so clones, with around 83% observed a single time. The data belong to a study of cytomegalovirus exposure and HLA in healthy donors. Turning to the study itself: There were about 86 million unique TCRs (from HLA-typed donors) in an early data release.

The V and J ends lost 2 bases and 9 bases respectively, with 16 bases between them. The CDR3 contains 14 residues. In germline, CDR1 is SGHDN, CDR2 FVKESK. Study conclusions and caveats: In a later analysis, most CMV-associated TCR beta chains appeared HLA-restricted.

This receptor was identified in a man aged 45-65 years in good health and CMV-seronegative. What was sequenced was PBMCs. V is TRBV14 and J is TRBJ1-1, with D tentatively TRBD1 (6 bases). The CDR3 bases are TGTGCCAGCAGCCAACGCGGGGGCTTCTCCAAAGCTTTCTTT. It translates to CASSQRGGFSKAFF.